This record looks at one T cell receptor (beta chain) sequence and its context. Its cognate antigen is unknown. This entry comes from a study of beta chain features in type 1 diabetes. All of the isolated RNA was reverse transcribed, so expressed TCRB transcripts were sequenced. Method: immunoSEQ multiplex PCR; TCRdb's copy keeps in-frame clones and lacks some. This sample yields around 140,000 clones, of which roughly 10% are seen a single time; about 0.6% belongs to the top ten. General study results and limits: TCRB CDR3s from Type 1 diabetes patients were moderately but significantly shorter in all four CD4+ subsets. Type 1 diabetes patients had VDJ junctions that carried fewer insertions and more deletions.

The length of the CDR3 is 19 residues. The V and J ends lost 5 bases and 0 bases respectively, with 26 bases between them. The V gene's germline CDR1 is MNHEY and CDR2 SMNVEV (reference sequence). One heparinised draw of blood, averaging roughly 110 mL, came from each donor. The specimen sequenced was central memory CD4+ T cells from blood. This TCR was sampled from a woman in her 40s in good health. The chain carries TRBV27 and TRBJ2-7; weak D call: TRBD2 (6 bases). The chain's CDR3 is CASSKNHLNADGSSYEQYF. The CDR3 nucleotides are TGTGCCAGCAGTAAGAACCACCTCAACGCGGACGGGAGCTCCTACGAGCAGTACTTC.